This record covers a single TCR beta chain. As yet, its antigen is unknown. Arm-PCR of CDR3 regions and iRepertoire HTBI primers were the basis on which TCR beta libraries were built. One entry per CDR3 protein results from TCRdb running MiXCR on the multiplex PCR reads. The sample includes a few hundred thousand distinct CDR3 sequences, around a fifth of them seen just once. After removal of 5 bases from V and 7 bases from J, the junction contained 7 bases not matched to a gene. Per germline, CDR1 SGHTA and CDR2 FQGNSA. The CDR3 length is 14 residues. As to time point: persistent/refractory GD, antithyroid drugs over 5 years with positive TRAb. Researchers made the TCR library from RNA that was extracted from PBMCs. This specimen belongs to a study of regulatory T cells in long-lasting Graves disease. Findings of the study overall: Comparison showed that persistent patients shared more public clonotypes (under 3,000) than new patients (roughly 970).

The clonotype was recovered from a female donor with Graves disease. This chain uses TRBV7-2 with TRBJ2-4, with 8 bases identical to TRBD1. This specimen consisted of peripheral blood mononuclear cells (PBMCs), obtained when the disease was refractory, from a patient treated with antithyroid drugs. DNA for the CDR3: TGTGCCAGCAGCCTCGGACAGGGTTGGAACATTCAGTACTTC. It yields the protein CASSLGQGWNIQYF.